This T cell receptor beta chain was recorded in a study of T cell repertoires in cytomegalovirus infection. Background on the study: Indications came from public TCR beta signatures; they pointed to CMV infection and to a matching HLA type.

J was trimmed by 7 bases and V by 5 bases; bases with no gene match: 15. The CDR3 extends over 17 amino acids. Germline V gene lookup returns CDR1 SGHAT and CDR2 FQNNGV. This clonotype showed up many times. The antigen is unknown. Findings of the study overall: HLA-C-restricted CMV-specific TCR beta clonotypes prevailed in the ex vivo response.

From the reads, TCRdb called clonotypes with MiXCR, one entry per CDR3 protein. The sample yields more than 650,000 distinct CDR3 sequences, about 40% seen once. Sequencing was done on a sample of PBMCs. The clonotype originates from a human donor in good health (CMV status not recorded). Some clones in this sample may be carry-over from other donors' samples. The chain links TRBV11-2 to TRBJ2-4; the match to TRBD2 covers 9 bases. CDR3 residues: CASSPVAGVEVANIQYF. CDR3 coding DNA: TGTGCCAGCAGCCCCGTAGCGGGAGTGGAAGTCGCGAACATTCAGTACTTC.